A single sample is the source of the 4 T cell receptor beta chains below, sequenced in a study of cytomegalovirus exposure and HLA in healthy donors. The PCR employed 60 Vbeta primers together with 13 Jbeta primers. Libraries were prepared by immunoSEQ multiplex PCR; TCRdb keeps only in-frame clonotypes and omits some of them. The sample contains 110,000 to 150,000 clones, roughly 79% of which appear only once. The sequenced material came from PBMCs. The origin of the receptors is a woman in her twenties or thirties in good health and CMV-seronegative.

The chain carries TRBV5-1 and TRBJ1-2; D gene ambiguous. CDR1 is SGHRS and CDR2 is YFSETQ in the germline V gene. The length of the CDR3 is 15 residues. Between the trimmed V and J ends, which lost 0 bases and 5 bases, there was a span of 14 bases. CDR3 in amino acids: CASSLVVGLTYGYTF. CDR3 sequence (DNA): TGCGCCAGCAGCTTGGTAGTTGGATTGACTTATGGCTACACCTTC.

In this sample, this clone turned up once. This sequence joins TRBV18 and TRBJ2-7; 7 positions match TRBD1. CDR1 and CDR2 (germline): KGHSH, LQKENI. V lost 4 bases and J lost 5; bases outside the gene matches: 5. There are 13 residues in the CDR3. CDR3 region: CASSLGQANEQYF. DNA for the CDR3: TGTGCCAGCTCACTTGGACAGGCCAACGAGCAGTACTTC.

The chain combines TRBV5-5 with TRBJ2-7; no reliable D call. This CDR3 contains 12 residues. Germline assignment: CDR1 SGHKS and CDR2 YYEKEE (reference sequence). The V and J ends lost 4 bases and 5 bases respectively, with 10 bases between them. The CDR3 loop is CASSHSWNEQYF. The CDR3 region has the DNA TGTGCCAGCAGCCACAGTTGGAACGAGCAGTACTTC.

The chain uses TRBV7-3 and TRBJ2-5, with TRBD1 matching 7 bases. V shed 0 bases and J 5 bases; nucleotides not matched to a gene: 3. The V gene's germline CDR1 is SGHTA and CDR2 FQGTGA. The CDR3 is 14 residues long. The CDR3 here is CASSLTGGSETQYF. The CDR3 DNA follows: TGTGCCAGCAGCTTAACAGGGGGCAGCGAGACCCAGTACTTC.